This TCR beta chain is drawn from a study of blood T cells in healthy people across ages. Primed by a sample-barcoded 5' primer and a J-beta primer mix, a second PCR proceeded for about 6 to 12 cycles. Via MiXCR, TCRdb re-called the 5' RACE reads, giving one row per CDR3 protein. The repertoire holds 1.4 million or so distinct CDR3 sequences, with approximately 43% as singletons. The V and J ends lost 5 bases and 6 bases respectively, with 17 bases between them. Germline CDR1 reads SGHAT; CDR2 reads FQDESV (reference sequence). This CDR3 is built from 15 residues. Researchers isolated at least 7 million PBMCs per sample.

The chain carries TRBV11-1 and TRBJ2-1, with D unresolved. The sequenced material came from blood. This receptor was taken from a woman aged 18-30 years in good health. CDR3 coding DNA: TGTGCCAGCAGCCCAAGCGAACAAATCACCAATGAGCAGTTCTTC. Its translation is CASSPSEQITNEQFF.